This TCR beta chain was observed in a study of CD8+ T cells in alopecia areata (dated 2018 in TCRdb). Background on the whole study: The treated patients took part in an open-label pilot trial in which moderate-to-severe alopecia areata was treated with oral tofacitinib at 5 to 10 mg twice daily. Tofacitinib was administered for 6 to 18 months, and 6 months of follow-up off drug were then conducted to assess delayed response and recurrence. In treated patients, disease severity was measured using the SALT score, which gives the percentage of scalp surface area affected. The study used high-throughput TCRbeta sequencing to examine T cell clonal expansion in alopecia areata, in both the C3H/HeJ mouse model and human patients. In humans, TCRbeta sequencing was performed on scalp tissue and on sorted CD4+ and CD8+ peripheral blood T cells from healthy controls and from patients with patchy or totalis/universalis alopecia areata. Biopsies were taken from tofacitinib-treated patients at baseline and again at 4 and 24 weeks into treatment, and several of those patients also had a later scalp biopsy. Scalp clonality was compared across normal scalp (n=4), patchy alopecia areata scalp (n=8), and alopecia totalis/universalis scalp (n=8). RNA was extracted with the PAXgene miRNA kit for fixed scalp, the miRNeasy kit for PBMCs, and the RNeasy kit for mouse skin. TCRbeta CDR3 regions were amplified by immunoSEQ multiplex PCR using 35 Vbeta forward and 13 Jbeta reverse primers. General conclusions and limits of the study: Unlike mouse skin, where gammadelta T cells dominate, normal human skin contains resident alphabeta T cells that get sequenced too, which complicates analysis of the scalp TCR repertoire. Compared with mice, TCR sequences shared between patients were less clear, possibly partly because of HLA diversity across the patient population. During tofacitinib treatment, many expanded lesional clones remained in scalp and blood, and this persistence may partly explain relapse after treatment is stopped. Scalp clonality and the number of expanded CD8+ clones among the top 100 scalp clones were significantly decreased by tofacitinib. The treated cohort was small, with a single nonresponder, so links between baseline CD8+ expansion and response need larger studies. Lesional scalp, especially in alopecia totalis/universalis, showed higher clonality and more expanded CD8+ clones than normal scalp, suggesting antigenic drive.

The time point label corresponds to: roughly 26 weeks on oral tofacitinib. The treatment or condition label of this sample denotes: oral pan-JAK inhibitor, 5-10 mg twice daily. Peripheral blood and lesional scalp punch biopsies were obtained from patients with alopecia areata. PBMCs were separated by density centrifugation and stained for CD3, CD4 and CD8, after which CD4+ and CD8+ T cells were sorted on a FACSAria. The library was made by the immunoSEQ multiplex PCR assay. For TCR sequencing, RNA was extracted from every sample and reverse transcribed into cDNA to serve as template. SuperScript III was used to make first-strand cDNA, primed with a 2:1 mix of oligo-dT and random hexamers. A synthetic immune receptor repertoire was used to assess amplification bias, and residual bias was removed computationally. Processing in the source paper ran as follows. After raw reads were preprocessed to remove errors, the CDR3 was defined following IMGT conventions as running from the conserved cysteine to phenylalanine. Clonality was computed as 1 minus the Shannon entropy, with the entropy normalized by log2 of the number of productive unique TCRs. Whether scalp clones were CD4 or CD8 was inferred by matching scalp TCRbeta sequences against CD4 and CD8 repertoires sorted from blood. In its TCRdb copy, this immuneACCESS table keeps in-frame sequences only and misses some clones. Where compared with another copy, unresolved V genes explain less than half of these, and the others have no known cause. V, J and clone size derive from that table, while D and trimming were established from the DNA sequence. This sample holds 110,000 or so clones; around 54% were observed only once. Around 3.4% of the sample belongs to the ten largest clones.

About this clone: What this receptor recognizes is not known. The input lacks base qualities; no much larger clone sits a single base away.

V loses 0 bases of germline sequence and J loses 5 bases, and the interval between the two ends is 10 bases. The germline V gene (reference sequence) supplies CDR1 GTSNPN and CDR2 SVGIG. Counted from cysteine to phenylalanine, this CDR3 has 13 amino acids. The kept DNA is CDR3 alone, 39 bases in frame from the first base. The V and J segments used are TRBV30 and TRBJ1-2; the D segment cannot be called with confidence. The sequence was obtained from a human donor with alopecia areata. Sequenced material: CD4+ T cells sorted from blood, taken at week 24, from a patient treated with tofacitinib. The CDR3 protein is CAWSVGPTYGYTF. The sequenced DNA: TGTGCCTGGAGTGTAGGGCCTACTTATGGCTACACCTTC.